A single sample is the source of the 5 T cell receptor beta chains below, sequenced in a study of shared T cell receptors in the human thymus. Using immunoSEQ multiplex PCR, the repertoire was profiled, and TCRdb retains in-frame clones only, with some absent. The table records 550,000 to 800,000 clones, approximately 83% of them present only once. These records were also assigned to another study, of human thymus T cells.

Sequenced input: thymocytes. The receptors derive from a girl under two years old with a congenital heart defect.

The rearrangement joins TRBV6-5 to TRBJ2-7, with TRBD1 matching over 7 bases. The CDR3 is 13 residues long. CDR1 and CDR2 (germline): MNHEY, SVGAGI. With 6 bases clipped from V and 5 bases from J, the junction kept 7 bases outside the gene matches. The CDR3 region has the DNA TGTGCCAGCAGCTTTGACAGGGTCCACGAGCAGTACTTC. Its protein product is CASSFDRVHEQYF.

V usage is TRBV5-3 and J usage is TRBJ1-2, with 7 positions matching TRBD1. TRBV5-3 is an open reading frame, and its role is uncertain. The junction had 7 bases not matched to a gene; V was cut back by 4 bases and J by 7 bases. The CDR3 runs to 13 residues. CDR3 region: CARSPDRVGGYTF. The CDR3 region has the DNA TGTGCCAGAAGCCCTGACAGGGTCGGTGGCTACACCTTC.

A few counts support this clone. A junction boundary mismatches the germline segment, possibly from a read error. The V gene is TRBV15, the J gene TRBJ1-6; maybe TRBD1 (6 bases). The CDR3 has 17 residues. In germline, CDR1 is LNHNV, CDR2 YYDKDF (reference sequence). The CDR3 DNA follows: TGTGCCTCCAGCAGAGCCAAGACAGGTAGTGATAATTCACCCCTCCACTTT. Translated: CASSRAKTGSDNSPLHF.

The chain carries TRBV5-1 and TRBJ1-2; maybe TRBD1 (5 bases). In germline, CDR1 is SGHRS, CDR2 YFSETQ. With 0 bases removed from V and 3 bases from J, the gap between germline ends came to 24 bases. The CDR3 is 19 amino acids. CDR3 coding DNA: TGCGCCAGCAGCTTGGAGGTTGGCAGGGCAGCTTCAGTTCACTATGGCTACACCTTC. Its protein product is CASSLEVGRAASVHYGYTF.

The DNA of the CDR3 is TGTGCCGGCTCTAGCGGTCCCACCCAAGAGACCCAGTACTTC. It specifies CAGSSGPTQETQYF. The V and J genes are TRBV6-1 and TRBJ2-5, with TRBD2 matching over 7 bases. Losses at the gene ends were 11 bases for V and 1 base for J; bases not matched to a gene: 10. This CDR3 is built from 14 residues. The germline gives CDR1 MNHNS, CDR2 SASEGT.